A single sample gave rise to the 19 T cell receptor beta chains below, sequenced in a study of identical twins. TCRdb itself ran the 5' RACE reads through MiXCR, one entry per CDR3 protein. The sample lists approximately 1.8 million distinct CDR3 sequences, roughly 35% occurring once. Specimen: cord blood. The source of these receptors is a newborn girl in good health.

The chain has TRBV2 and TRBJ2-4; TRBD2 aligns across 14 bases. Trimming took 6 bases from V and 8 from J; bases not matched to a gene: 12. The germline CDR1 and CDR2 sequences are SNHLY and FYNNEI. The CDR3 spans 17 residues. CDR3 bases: TGTGCCAGCAGAGCGGACAGGACTAGCGGGAGGAGGGACATTCAGTACTTC. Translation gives CASRADRTSGRRDIQYF. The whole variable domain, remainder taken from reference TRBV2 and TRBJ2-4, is EPEVTQTPSHQVTQMGQEVILRCVPISNHLYFYWYRQILGQKVEFLVSFYNNEISEKSEIFDDQFSVERPDGSNFTLKIRSTKLEDSAMYFCASRADRTSGRRDIQYFGAGTRLSVL.

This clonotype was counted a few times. The CDR3 sequence is CATQGALNSPLHF. The CDR3 coding sequence is TGCGCCACCCAGGGGGCACTTAATTCACCCCTCCACTTT. The chain is built from TRBV10-2 and TRBJ1-6, with 8 bases fitting TRBD1. Trimming at V came to 10 bases and at J to 6 bases, leaving 5 bases not matched to a gene. The CDR3 covers 13 residues. Per the germline V gene, CDR1 is WSHSY and CDR2 is SAAADI.

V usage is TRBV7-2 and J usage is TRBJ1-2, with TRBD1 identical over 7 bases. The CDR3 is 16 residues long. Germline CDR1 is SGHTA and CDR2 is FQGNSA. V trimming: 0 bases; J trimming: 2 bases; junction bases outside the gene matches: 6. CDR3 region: CASSLAGQGVNYGYTF. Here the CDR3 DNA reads TGTGCCAGCAGCTTAGCTGGTCAGGGGGTCAACTATGGCTACACCTTC. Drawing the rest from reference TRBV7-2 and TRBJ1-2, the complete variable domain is GAGVSQSPSNKVTEKGKDVELRCDPISGHTALYWYRQSLGQGLEFLIYFQGNSAPDKSGLPSDRFSAERTGGSVSTLTIQRTQQEDSAVYLCASSLAGQGVNYGYTFGSGTRLTVV.

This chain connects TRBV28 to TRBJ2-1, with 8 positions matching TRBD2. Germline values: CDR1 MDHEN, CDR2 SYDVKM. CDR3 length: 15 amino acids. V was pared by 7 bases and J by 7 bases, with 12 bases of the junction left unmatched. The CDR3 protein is CASTHLSGSLNEQFF. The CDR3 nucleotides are TGTGCCAGCACCCATCTAAGCGGGAGTTTAAATGAGCAGTTCTTC.

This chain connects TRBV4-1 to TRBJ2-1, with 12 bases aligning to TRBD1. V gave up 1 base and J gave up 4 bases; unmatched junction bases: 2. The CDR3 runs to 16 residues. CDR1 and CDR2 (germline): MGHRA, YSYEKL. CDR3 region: CASSQGDRGPYNEQFF. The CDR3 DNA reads TGCGCCAGCAGCCAAGGGGACAGGGGGCCGTACAATGAGCAGTTCTTC.

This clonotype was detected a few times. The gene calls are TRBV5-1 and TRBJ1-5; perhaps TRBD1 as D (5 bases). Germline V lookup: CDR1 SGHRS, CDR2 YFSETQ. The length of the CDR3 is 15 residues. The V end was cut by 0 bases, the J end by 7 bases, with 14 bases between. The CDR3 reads CASSLGAGTSQPQHF. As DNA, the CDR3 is TGCGCCAGCAGCTTGGGAGCCGGGACCTCGCAGCCCCAGCATTTT.

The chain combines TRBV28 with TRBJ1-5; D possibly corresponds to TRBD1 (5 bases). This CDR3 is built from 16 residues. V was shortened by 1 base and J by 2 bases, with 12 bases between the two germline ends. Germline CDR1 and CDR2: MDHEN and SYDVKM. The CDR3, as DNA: TGTGCCAGCAGTTTATCAGCAGGGCCCCGCAATCAGCCCCAGCATTTT. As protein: CASSLSAGPRNQPQHF.

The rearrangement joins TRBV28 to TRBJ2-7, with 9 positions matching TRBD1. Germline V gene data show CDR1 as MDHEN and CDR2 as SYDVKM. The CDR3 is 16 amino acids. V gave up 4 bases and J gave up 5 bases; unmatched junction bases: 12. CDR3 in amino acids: CASSSFRDRARNEQYF. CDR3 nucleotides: TGTGCCAGCAGTTCCTTCCGGGACAGGGCCCGGAACGAGCAGTACTTC.

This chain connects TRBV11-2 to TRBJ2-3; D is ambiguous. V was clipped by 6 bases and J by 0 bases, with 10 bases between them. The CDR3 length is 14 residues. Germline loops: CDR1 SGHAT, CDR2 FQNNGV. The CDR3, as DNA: TGTGCCAGCAGTCATATCGGTAGCACAGATACGCAGTATTTT. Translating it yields CASSHIGSTDTQYF.

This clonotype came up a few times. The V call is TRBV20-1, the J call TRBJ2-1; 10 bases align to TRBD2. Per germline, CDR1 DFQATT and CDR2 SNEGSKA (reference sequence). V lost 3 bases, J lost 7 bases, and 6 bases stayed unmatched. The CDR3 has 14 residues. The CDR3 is CSASRLAGRNEQFF. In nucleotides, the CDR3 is TGCAGTGCTAGCCGACTAGCGGGCCGGAATGAGCAGTTCTTC.

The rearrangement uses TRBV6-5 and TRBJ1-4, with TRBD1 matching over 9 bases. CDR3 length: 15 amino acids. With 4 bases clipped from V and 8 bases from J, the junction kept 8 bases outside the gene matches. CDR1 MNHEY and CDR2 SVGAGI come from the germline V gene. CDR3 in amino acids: CASSSSGTGREKLFF. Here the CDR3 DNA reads TGTGCCAGCAGTTCTTCTGGGACAGGGAGGGAAAAACTGTTTTTT.

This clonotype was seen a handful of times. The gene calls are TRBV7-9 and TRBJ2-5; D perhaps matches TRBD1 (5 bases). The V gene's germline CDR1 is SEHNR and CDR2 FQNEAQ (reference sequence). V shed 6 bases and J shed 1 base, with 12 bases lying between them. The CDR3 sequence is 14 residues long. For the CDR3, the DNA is TGTGCCAGCAGTTTGACTCAGGGCCAAGAGACCCAGTACTTC. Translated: CASSLTQGQETQYF. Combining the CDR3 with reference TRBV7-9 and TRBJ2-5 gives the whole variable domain DTGVSQNPRHKITKRGQNVTFRCDPISEHNRLYWYRQTLGQGPEFLTYFQNEAQLEKSRLLSDRFSAERPKGSFSTLEIQRTEQGDSAMYLCASSLTQGQETQYFGPGTRLLVL.

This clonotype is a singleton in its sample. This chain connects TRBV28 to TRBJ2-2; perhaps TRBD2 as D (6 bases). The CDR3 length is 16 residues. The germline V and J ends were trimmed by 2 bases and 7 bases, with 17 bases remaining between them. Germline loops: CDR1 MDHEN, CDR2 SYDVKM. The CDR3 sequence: CASSLLGGKGVGELFF. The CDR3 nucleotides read TGTGCCAGCAGTTTACTGGGGGGAAAGGGAGTCGGGGAGCTGTTTTTT.

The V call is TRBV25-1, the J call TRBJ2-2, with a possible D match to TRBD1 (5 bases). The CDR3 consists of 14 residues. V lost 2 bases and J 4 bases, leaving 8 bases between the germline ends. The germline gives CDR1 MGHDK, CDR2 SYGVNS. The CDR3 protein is CASSEHRTTGELFF. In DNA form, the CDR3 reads TGTGCCAGCAGTGAACACAGGACCACCGGGGAGCTGTTTTTT.

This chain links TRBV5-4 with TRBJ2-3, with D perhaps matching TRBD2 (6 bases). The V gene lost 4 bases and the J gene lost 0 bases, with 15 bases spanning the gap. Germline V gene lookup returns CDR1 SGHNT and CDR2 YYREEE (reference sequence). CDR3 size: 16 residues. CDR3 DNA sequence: TGTGCCAGCAGCCCGGACTACTCAGCTAGCACAGATACGCAGTATTTT. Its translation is CASSPDYSASTDTQYF.

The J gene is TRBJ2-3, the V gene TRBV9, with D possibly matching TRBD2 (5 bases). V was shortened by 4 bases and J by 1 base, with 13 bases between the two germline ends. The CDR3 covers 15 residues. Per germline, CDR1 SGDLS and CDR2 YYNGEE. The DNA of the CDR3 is TGTGCCAGCAGCCCATGGGCAGCGGGCACAGATACGCAGTATTTT. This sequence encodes CASSPWAAGTDTQYF.

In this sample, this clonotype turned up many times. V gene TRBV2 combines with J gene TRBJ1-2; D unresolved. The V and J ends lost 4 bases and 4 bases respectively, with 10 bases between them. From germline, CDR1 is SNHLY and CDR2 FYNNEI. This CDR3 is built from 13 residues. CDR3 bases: TGTGCCAGCAGTGTGGGTCAGACCTATGGCTACACCTTC. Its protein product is CASSVGQTYGYTF.

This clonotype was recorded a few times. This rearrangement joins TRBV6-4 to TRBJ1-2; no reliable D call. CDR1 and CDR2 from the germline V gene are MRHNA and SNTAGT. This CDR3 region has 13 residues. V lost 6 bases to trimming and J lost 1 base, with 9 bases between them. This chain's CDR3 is CASRPGSNYGYTF. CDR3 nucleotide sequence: TGTGCCAGCAGGCCAGGCAGTAACTATGGCTACACCTTC.

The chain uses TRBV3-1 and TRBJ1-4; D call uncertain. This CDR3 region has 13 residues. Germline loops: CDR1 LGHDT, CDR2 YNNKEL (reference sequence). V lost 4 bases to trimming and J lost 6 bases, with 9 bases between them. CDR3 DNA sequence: TGTGCCAGCAGCCCACAGTACGATGAAAAACTGTTTTTT. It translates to CASSPQYDEKLFF.